These T cell receptor beta chains were read from a single sample in a study of siplizumab effects on memory and regulatory T cells. Produced via immunoSEQ multiplex PCR; TCRdb's table is partial and in-frame only. The table records tens of thousands of clones, around 97% of them present only once. The sample taken for sequencing was naive CD4+ T cells sorted from blood. The receptors were gathered from a human donor in good health. The CDR3 runs from the conserved cysteine through the conserved F or W. The D gene is left open where the match is weak.

V gene: TRBV20-1; J gene: TRBJ1-1; D gene: NA; CDR3 protein: CSPGGGTEAFF
V gene: TRBV28; J gene: TRBJ1-1; D gene: TRBD1; CDR3 protein: CATTRQGGTEAFF
V gene: TRBV5-4; J gene: TRBJ2-7; D gene: NA; CDR3 protein: CASSPGLGSYEQYF
V gene: TRBV6-5; J gene: TRBJ2-7; D gene: NA; CDR3 protein: CASARNSYEQYF
V gene: TRBV7-3; J gene: TRBJ1-1; D gene: NA; CDR3 protein: CASSFQGNTEAFF
V gene: TRBV28; J gene: TRBJ2-7; D gene: NA; CDR3 protein: CASSLFGRKSPYEQYF
V gene: TRBV4-2; J gene: TRBJ2-7; D gene: NA; CDR3 protein: CASSQAKGYEQYF
V gene: TRBV9; J gene: TRBJ2-5; D gene: NA; CDR3 protein: CASSVDYSQETQYF
V gene: TRBV28; J gene: TRBJ2-1; D gene: NA; CDR3 protein: CASRRSAYNEQFF
V gene: TRBV6-6; J gene: TRBJ1-5; D gene: NA; CDR3 protein: CASSYSRGNQPQHF
V gene: TRBV1; J gene: TRBJ2-7; D gene: NA; CDR3 protein: CTSSQELAAYEQYF
V gene: TRBV19; J gene: TRBJ1-5; D gene: NA; CDR3 protein: CASSMTGGNQPQHF
V gene: TRBV28; J gene: TRBJ2-5; D gene: NA; CDR3 protein: CASRPTRGETQYF
V gene: TRBV19; J gene: TRBJ2-3; D gene: TRBD1; CDR3 protein: CASSPTSGGPTDTQYF
V gene: TRBV19; J gene: TRBJ2-5; D gene: TRBD1; CDR3 protein: CASSTAPRQGTQETQYF
V gene: TRBV19; J gene: TRBJ1-5; D gene: NA; CDR3 protein: CASSSGRDYSNQPQHF
V gene: TRBV19; J gene: TRBJ2-1; D gene: NA; CDR3 protein: CASSIGARRPSPEQFF
V gene: TRBV19; J gene: TRBJ2-3; D gene: NA; CDR3 protein: CASSLSGSTDTQYF
V gene: TRBV19; J gene: TRBJ2-1; D gene: NA; CDR3 protein: CASSIGTGDEQFF
V gene: TRBV9; J gene: TRBJ2-7; D gene: NA; CDR3 protein: CASSGGPGHEQYF
V gene: TRBV28; J gene: TRBJ2-3; D gene: NA; CDR3 protein: CASSANGISTDTQYF
V gene: TRBV5-4; J gene: TRBJ2-6; D gene: NA; CDR3 protein: CASSRGQRNSGANVLTF
V gene: TRBV28; J gene: TRBJ2-7; D gene: NA; CDR3 protein: CASSLRDFSSYEQYF
V gene: TRBV2; J gene: TRBJ2-5; D gene: NA; CDR3 protein: CASSRDGQETQYF
V gene: TRBV2; J gene: TRBJ2-1; D gene: TRBD2; CDR3 protein: CASSAWRESFEQFF
V gene: TRBV6-5; J gene: TRBJ2-3; D gene: NA; CDR3 protein: CASRRDRGIPDTQYF
V gene: TRBV21-1; J gene: TRBJ2-1; D gene: NA; CDR3 protein: CASSKGGLAGLNEQFF
V gene: TRBV5-1; J gene: TRBJ2-1; D gene: TRBD1; CDR3 protein: CASSLSSRGLNNEQFF
V gene: TRBV21-1; J gene: TRBJ2-2; D gene: NA; CDR3 protein: CASSQREGLSGELFF
V gene: TRBV4-1; J gene: TRBJ2-1; D gene: NA; CDR3 protein: CASSQDRGSYNEQFF
V gene: TRBV30; J gene: TRBJ2-3; D gene: NA; CDR3 protein: CAWSVQNTDTQYF
V gene: TRBV4-1; J gene: TRBJ2-2; D gene: NA; CDR3 protein: CASSQRGGAGELFF
V gene: TRBV5-1; J gene: TRBJ1-4; D gene: NA; CDR3 protein: CASSSRGASNEKLFF
V gene: TRBV21-1; J gene: TRBJ1-5; D gene: NA; CDR3 protein: CASAWQDRVGQPQHF
V gene: TRBV5-4; J gene: TRBJ1-1; D gene: NA; CDR3 protein: CASSYKVSNTEAFF
V gene: TRBV7-3; J gene: TRBJ1-6; D gene: NA; CDR3 protein: CASSKASGSPLHF
V gene: TRBV5-1; J gene: TRBJ2-3; D gene: TRBD2; CDR3 protein: CASSKKRELYDTQYF
V gene: TRBV11-3; J gene: TRBJ2-3; D gene: TRBD2; CDR3 protein: CASSFGLAGVSDTQYF
V gene: TRBV6-1; J gene: TRBJ2-2; D gene: NA; CDR3 protein: CASRTGFGNTGELFF
V gene: TRBV9; J gene: TRBJ2-3; D gene: TRBD2; CDR3 protein: CASSVSSGRTDTQYF
V gene: TRBV5-4; J gene: TRBJ2-5; D gene: NA; CDR3 protein: CASSPRTGLQETQYF
V gene: TRBV19; J gene: TRBJ1-4; D gene: TRBD1; CDR3 protein: CASRERQGLEKLFF
V gene: TRBV19; J gene: TRBJ2-3; D gene: TRBD2; CDR3 protein: CASTFSGSGTDTQYF
V gene: TRBV5-1; J gene: TRBJ2-2; D gene: NA; CDR3 protein: CASSLVGKATGELFF
V gene: TRBV14; J gene: TRBJ2-1; D gene: TRBD2; CDR3 protein: CASSLWTSGAPFLHISYNEQFF
V gene: TRBV7-2; J gene: TRBJ2-7; D gene: TRBD2; CDR3 protein: CASSLDSGSPYEQYF
V gene: TRBV6-5; J gene: TRBJ1-1; D gene: NA; CDR3 protein: CASRKGFMNTEAFF